This T cell receptor beta chain was sequenced during a study of blood T cell repertoires in COVID-19. The overall study: T cells, B-cell-depleted T cells, or PBMCs supplied cDNA or gDNA.

The germline V gene has CDR1 SEHNR and CDR2 FQNEAQ (reference sequence). V was trimmed by 2 bases and J by 6 bases, leaving 13 bases between them. The CDR3 spans 14 residues. Cohorts were determined from participant-reported clinical history. TCRdb keeps only in-frame clones here, not all; method: immunoSEQ multiplex PCR. The sample records roughly 150,000 clones, over 75% being singletons. The sequenced sample was PBMCs or T cells enriched from blood (not recorded which). This sequence originates from a man aged 45-60 years in a cohort exposed to, infected with or recovered from COVID-19 (not recorded which). The chain recombines TRBV7-9 with TRBJ1-2; no reliable D call. The CDR3, as DNA: TGTGCCAGCAGCTTACTAAGCGGGGTGGATGGCTACACCTTC. Its protein product is CASSLLSGVDGYTF. Based on the CDR3 plus reference TRBV7-9 and TRBJ1-2, the full variable domain is DTGVSQNPRHKITKRGQNVTFRCDPISEHNRLYWYRQTLGQGPEFLTYFQNEAQLEKSRLLSDRFSAERPKGSFSTLEIQRTEQGDSAMYLCASSLLSGVDGYTFGSGTRLTVV.